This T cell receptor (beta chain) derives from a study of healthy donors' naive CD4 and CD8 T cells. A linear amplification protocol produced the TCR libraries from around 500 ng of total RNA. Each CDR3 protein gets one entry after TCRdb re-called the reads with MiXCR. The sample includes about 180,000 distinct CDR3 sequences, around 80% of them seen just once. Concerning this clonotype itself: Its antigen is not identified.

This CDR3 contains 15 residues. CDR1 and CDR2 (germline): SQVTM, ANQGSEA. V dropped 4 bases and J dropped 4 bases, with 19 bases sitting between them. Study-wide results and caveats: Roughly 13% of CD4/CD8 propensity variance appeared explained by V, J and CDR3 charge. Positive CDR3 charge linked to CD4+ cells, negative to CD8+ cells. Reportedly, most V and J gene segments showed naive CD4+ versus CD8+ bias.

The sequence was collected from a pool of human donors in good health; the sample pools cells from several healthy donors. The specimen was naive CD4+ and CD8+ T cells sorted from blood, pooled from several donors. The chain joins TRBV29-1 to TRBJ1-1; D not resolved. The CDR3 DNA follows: TGCAGCGTTGGGCCTCCTTATCAGGAGTCCACTGAAGCTTTCTTT. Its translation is CSVGPPYQESTEAFF.